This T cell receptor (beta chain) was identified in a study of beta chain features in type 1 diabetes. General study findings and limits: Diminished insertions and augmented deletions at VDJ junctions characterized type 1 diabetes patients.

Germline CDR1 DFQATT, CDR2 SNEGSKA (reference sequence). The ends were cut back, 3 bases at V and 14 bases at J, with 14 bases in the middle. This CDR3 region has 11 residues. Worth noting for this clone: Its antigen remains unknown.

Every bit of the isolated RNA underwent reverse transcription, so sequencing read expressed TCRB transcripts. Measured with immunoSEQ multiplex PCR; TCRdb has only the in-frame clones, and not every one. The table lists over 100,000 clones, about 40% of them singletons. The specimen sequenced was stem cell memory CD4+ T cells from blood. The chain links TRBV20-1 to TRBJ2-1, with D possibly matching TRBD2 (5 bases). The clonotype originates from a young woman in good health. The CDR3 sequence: CSARLRRTEFF. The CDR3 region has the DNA TGCAGTGCTAGGTTGCGGAGGACTGAGTTCTTC.